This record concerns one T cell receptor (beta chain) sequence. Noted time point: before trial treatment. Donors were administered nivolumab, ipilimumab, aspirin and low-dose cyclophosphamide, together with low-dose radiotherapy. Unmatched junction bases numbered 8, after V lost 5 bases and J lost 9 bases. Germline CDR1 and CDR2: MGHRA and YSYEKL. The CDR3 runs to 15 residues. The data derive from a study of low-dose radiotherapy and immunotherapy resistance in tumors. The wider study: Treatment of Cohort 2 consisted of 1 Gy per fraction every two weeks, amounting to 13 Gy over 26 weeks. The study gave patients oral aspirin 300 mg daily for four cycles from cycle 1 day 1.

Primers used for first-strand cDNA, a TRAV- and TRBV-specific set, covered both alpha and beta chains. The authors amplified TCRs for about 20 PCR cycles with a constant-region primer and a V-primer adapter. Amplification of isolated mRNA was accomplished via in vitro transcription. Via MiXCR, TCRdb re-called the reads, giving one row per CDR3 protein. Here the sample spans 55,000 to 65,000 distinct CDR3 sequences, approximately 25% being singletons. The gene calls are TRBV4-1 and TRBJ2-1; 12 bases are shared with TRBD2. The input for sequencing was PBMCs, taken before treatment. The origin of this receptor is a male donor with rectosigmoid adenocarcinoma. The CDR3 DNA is TGCGCCAGCAGCTTGGAGCTAGCGGGAGGGCGTGAGCAGTTCTTC. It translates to CASSLELAGGREQFF.